These 12 T cell receptor beta chains were sequenced from one sample in a study of CXCR3-negative and CXCR3-positive naive CD8 T cells (dated by TCRdb to between 2018 and 2020). Beyond this particular receptor, the publication reports: Compared with CXCR3-negative naive cells, CXCR3-positive naive cells had TRB CDR3s with higher hydrophobicity (lower Kidera factor 4), lower energy, and higher strength and volume indices.

These receptors have no known antigen. Sequenced using a NextSeq 550. The Human TCR Profiling Kit (MiLaboratory) was used to make UMI-labeled 5' RACE TRB cDNA libraries. TCRdb reprocessed the reads, and each CDR3 protein sequence is entered once, without DNA. The sample table records over 50,000 distinct CDR3 sequences. The ten largest clonotypes hold 0.8% of the sample. The sample consisted of naive CXCR3+ CD8+ T cells from blood. What the cell subset or site label conveys for this sample: CD45RO-CCR7+CD27+CD95- naive CD8+ T cells expressing CXCR3 (TNR3+). The receptors were sampled from a human donor in good health. Some clones in this sample may be carry-over from other donors' samples.

The rearrangement links TRBV4-1 to TRBJ2-3; TCRdb gives TRBD1 as the D gene, but with no DNA this cannot be confirmed. The CDR3 has 15 amino acids. Germline loops: CDR1 MGHRA, CDR2 YSYEKL. CDR3 sequence reads: CASSYRAGDTDTQYF.

CDR3 protein: CASSSGLQGAFF. The V gene is TRBV6-4, the J gene TRBJ1-1; TCRdb lists TRBD1, though no DNA is available to test this call. Germline assignment: CDR1 MRHNA and CDR2 SNTAGT. The CDR3 covers 12 residues.

The chain uses TRBV20-1 and TRBJ1-6; TCRdb's D gene call, TRBD1, goes unchecked for lack of DNA. CDR1 DFQATT and CDR2 SNEGSKA come from the germline V gene (reference sequence). The CDR3 sequence is 14 residues long. The CDR3 loop is CSATWTGRNSPLHF.

The rearrangement links TRBV11-2 to TRBJ2-6; the TCRdb D gene call, TRBD2, has no DNA to confirm it. Germline assignment: CDR1 SGHAT and CDR2 FQNNGV. The CDR3 is made up of 16 amino acids. CDR3 residues: CASSNSGGAGANVLTF.

V and J are TRBV28 and TRBJ2-3; TCRdb's assignment of TRBD1 cannot be checked, as there is no DNA. The CDR3 sequence is 14 residues long. Germline CDR1 and CDR2: MDHEN and SYDVKM. CDR3 region: CASSLLGTTDTQYF.

The chain joins TRBV12-3 or TRBV12-4 to TRBJ2-3; with no DNA, the TCRdb D assignment of TRBD2 cannot be verified. The CDR3 has 15 amino acids. CDR3 protein: CASSFERGDTDTQYF.

The rearrangement uses TRBV4-3 and TRBJ1-1; TCRdb gives TRBD1 as the D gene, but with no DNA this cannot be confirmed. The CDR3 has 15 residues. The germline gives CDR1 LGHNA, CDR2 YSLEER. The CDR3 reads CASSQDRGLNTEAFF.

V is TRBV27 and J is TRBJ1-1; the D call from TCRdb, TRBD1, cannot be confirmed without DNA. The CDR3 is 14 amino acids. From germline, CDR1 is MNHEY and CDR2 SMNVEV (reference sequence). CDR3: CASSLDSLNTEAFF.

The chain uses TRBV29-1 and TRBJ2-3; checking the TCRdb D call of TRBD1 is not possible without DNA. Germline V gene lookup returns CDR1 SQVTM and CDR2 ANQGSEA. The length of the CDR3 is 17 residues. This chain's CDR3 is CSSLTGGASHSTDTQYF.

V and J are TRBV7-6 and TRBJ2-5; TCRdb's D gene call, TRBD1, goes unchecked for lack of DNA. The CDR3 is 14 amino acids. Germline CDR1 SGHVS, CDR2 FNYEAQ. The CDR3: CASSPGTAGETQYF. The entire variable domain, with the rest obtained from reference TRBV7-6 and TRBJ2-5, is as follows: GAGVSQSPRYKVTKRGQDVALRCDPISGHVSLYWYRQALGQGPEFLTYFNYEAQQDKSGLPNDRFSAERPEGSISTLTIQRTEQRDSAMYRCASSPGTAGETQYFGPGTRLLVL.

The rearrangement uses TRBV6-5 and TRBJ1-5. CDR1 is MNHEY and CDR2 is SVGAGI in the germline V gene. The CDR3 extends over 12 amino acids. The CDR3 protein is CASTTRGEPQHF.

The chain combines TRBV20-1 with TRBJ1-4; with no DNA, the TCRdb D assignment of TRBD1 cannot be verified. The CDR3 is made up of 16 amino acids. Germline V gene sequence: CDR1 DFQATT, CDR2 SNEGSKA (reference sequence). The CDR3 protein is CSANLGVLTSEEKLFF.